This TCR beta chain was recorded in a study of blood T cell repertoires in COVID-19. How the authors handled the data: Estimation of nucleated cell counts was performed using reference gene primer amplification. Clones were read by immunoSEQ multiplex PCR, and TCRdb kept only the in-frame ones, dropping some. V and J calls and clone size are copied from that table; D and trimming were computed from the DNA. The sample yields fewer than 250,000 clones, under 90% seen once. V shed 3 bases and J shed 3 bases, with 17 bases lying between them. Germline V gene sequence: CDR1 SEHNR, CDR2 FQNEAQ (reference sequence). This CDR3 has 16 residues. Only one count was recorded for this clone.

This sequence was found in a man aged 50 to 60 with acute or convalescent COVID-19. The J gene is TRBJ1-2, the V gene TRBV7-9; D is unresolved. Sequencing was carried out using peripheral blood. The CDR3, as DNA: TGTGCCAGCAGCTTTACTTACGGGGATAGGGACTATGGCTACACCTTC. Its protein product is CASSFTYGDRDYGYTF.